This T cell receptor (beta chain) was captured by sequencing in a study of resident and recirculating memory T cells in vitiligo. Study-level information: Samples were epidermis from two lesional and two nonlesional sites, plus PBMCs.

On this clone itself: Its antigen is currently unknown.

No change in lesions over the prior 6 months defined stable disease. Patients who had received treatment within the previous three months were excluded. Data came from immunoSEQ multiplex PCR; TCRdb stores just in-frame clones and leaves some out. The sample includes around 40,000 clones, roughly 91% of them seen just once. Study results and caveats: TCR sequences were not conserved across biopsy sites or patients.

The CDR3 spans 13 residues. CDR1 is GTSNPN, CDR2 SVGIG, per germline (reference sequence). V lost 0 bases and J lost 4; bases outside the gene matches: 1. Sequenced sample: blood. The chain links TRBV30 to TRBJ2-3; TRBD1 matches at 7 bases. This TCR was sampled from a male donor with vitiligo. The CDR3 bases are TGTGCCTGGAGTGTGCAGGGGGCAGATACGCAGTATTTT. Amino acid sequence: CAWSVQGADTQYF.